This T cell receptor beta chain was identified in a study of CD8+CD57+ T cells in acquired aplastic anemia. The CDR3 contains 15 residues. Germline V gene lookup returns CDR1 DFQATT and CDR2 SNEGSKA (reference sequence). V lost 3 bases to trimming and J lost 6 bases; unmatched junction nucleotides: 10. This clonotype showed up many times. Researchers used genomic DNA as the template to profile TCR beta VDJ and CDR3. TCRdb independently ran MiXCR on the reads; one entry per CDR3 protein. This table holds about 160,000 distinct CDR3 sequences, around 45% found once. The specimen was sorted CD4+, CD8+, or CD8+CD57+ T cells (not recorded which) from PBMCs. The origin of this receptor is a human donor in good health. V is TRBV20-1 and J is TRBJ2-7, with TRBD1 identical over 11 bases. The CDR3 coding sequence is TGCAGTGCTAGGCCTCCCGGGACAGGGGGATTCGAGCAGTACTTC. The encoded protein is CSARPPGTGGFEQYF.